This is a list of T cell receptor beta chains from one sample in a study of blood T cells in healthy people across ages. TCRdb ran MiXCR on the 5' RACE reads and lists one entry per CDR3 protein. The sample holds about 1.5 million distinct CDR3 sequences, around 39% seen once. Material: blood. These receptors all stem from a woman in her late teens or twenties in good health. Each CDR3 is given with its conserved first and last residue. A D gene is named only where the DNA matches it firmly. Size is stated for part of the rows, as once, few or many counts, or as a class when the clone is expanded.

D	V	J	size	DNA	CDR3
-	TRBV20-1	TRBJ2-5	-	TGCAGTGCACAGGGTATCCAAGAGACCCAGTACTTC	CSAQGIQETQYF
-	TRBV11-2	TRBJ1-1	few	TGTGCCAGCAGCTTACCCAAGACAGGGAACACTGAAGCTTTCTTT	CASSLPKTGNTEAFF
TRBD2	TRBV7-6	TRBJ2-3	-	TGTGCCAGCAGCTTCCGCCCTGGGAGGGGACTAGCGGACGATACGCAGTATTTT	CASSFRPGRGLADDTQYF
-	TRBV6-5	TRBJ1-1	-	TGTGCCAGCAGTGGCTCCGGAGGCGTCGGAGCTTTCTTT	CASSGSGGVGAFF
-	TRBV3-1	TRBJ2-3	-	TGTGCCAGCAGCCAAGTCCCCCAGGGGCATTGGGATACGCAGTATTTT	CASSQVPQGHWDTQYF
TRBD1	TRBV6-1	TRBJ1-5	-	TGTGCCAGCAGTCCGAAACAGGGGGCAACTCTGAGCAATCAGCCCCAGCATTTT	CASSPKQGATLSNQPQHF
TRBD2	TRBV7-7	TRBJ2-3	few	TGTGCCAGCAGTTACGGGCAGCGGGGAACAGATACGCAGTATTTT	CASSYGQRGTDTQYF
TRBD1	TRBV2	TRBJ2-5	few	TGTGCCAGCGGGGGACAGCAAGAGACCCAGTACTTC	CASGGQQETQYF
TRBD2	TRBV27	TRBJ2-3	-	TGTGCCACCTCCTCCTCGGGACTAAGCACAGATACGCAGTATTTT	CATSSSGLSTDTQYF
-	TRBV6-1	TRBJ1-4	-	TGTGCCAGCACCCTCGGGGATGCAACTAATGAAAAACTGTTTTTT	CASTLGDATNEKLFF
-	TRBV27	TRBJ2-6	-	TGTGCCAGCAGTAACACAGGGTTCGCTGGGGCCAACGTCCTGACTTTC	CASSNTGFAGANVLTF
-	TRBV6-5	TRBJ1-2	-	TGTGCCAGCAGTTCTGTAGAGGGGGGGGGCTACACCTTC	CASSSVEGGGYTF
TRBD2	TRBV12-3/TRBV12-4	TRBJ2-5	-	TGTGCCAGCAGACTTAGGCTCTCCCGGGAGGGTGGAGAGACCCAGTACTTC	CASRLRLSREGGETQYF
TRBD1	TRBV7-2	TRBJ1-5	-	TGTGCCAGCAGCCAAGGACAGGGACCCAGGGGGCCCCAGCATTTT	CASSQGQGPRGPQHF
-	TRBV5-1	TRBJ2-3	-	TGCGCCAGCAGCTTAAGAACCACAGATACGCAGTATTTT	CASSLRTTDTQYF
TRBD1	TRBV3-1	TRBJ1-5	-	TGTGCCAGCAGCACCGGACAGGGAAACCTAAATCAGCCCCAGCATTTT	CASSTGQGNLNQPQHF
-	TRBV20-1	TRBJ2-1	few	TGCAGTGCTAGGGAGCCCCGAGCGGATGGGCAGTTCTTC	CSAREPRADGQFF
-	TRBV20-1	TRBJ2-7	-	TGCAGTGCCCATGCCGCAGGGGGGAGCTCCTACAATGAGCAGTACTTC	CSAHAAGGSSYNEQYF
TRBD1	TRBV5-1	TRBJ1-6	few	TGCGCCAGCAGCAGGGACAGTCCAAACACCCTCCACTTT	CASSRDSPNTLHF
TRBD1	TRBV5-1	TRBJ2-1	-	TGCGCCAGCAACCAGGGGGTGGAAGTTGACAATGAGCAGTTCTTC	CASNQGVEVDNEQFF
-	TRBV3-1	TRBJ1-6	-	TGTGCCAGCAGCCAAGATCAAAGGAGCCCCTATAATTCACCCCTCCACTTT	CASSQDQRSPYNSPLHF
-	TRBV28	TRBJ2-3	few	TGTGCCAGCAGTTTAAGGGGACCCAGCCTGTATTTT	CASSLRGPSLYF
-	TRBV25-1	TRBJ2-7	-	TGTGCCAGCAGTGCAACCTGGTTGGGGTACGAGCAGTACTTC	CASSATWLGYEQYF
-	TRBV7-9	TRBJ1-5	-	TGTGCCAGCAGCTTGATGCCTCCGAGCAATCGGCCCCAGCATTTT	CASSLMPPSNRPQHF
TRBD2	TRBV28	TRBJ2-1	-	TGTGCCAGCAGACAGCGGGGGGGCTTACGCGATGAGCAGTTCTTC	CASRQRGGLRDEQFF
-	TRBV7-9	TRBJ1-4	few	TGTGCCAGCAGCTTACGACAGGACAATGAAAAACTGTTTTTT	CASSLRQDNEKLFF
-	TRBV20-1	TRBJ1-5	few	TGCAGTGCCCCCCCTTTGGGGAGCTCCGTGGATCAGCCCCAGCATTTT	CSAPPLGSSVDQPQHF
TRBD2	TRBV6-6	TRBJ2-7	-	TGTGCCAGCAGTCTCCCCGGGGGAGCGGGGTCCTACGAGCAGTACTTC	CASSLPGGAGSYEQYF
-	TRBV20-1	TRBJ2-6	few	TGCAGTGCTATCGAATCCCTAAGGTCTCCTGGGGCCAACGTCCTGACTTTC	CSAIESLRSPGANVLTF
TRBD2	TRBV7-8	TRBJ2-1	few	TGTGCCAGCAGCCTCGGCGATAGCGGGCCCCCCCATGAGCAGTTCTTC	CASSLGDSGPPHEQFF
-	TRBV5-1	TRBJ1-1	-	TGCGCCAGTGGCTACCAGGGGATCGTGAACACTGAAGCTTTCTTT	CASGYQGIVNTEAFF
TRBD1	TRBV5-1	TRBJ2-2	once	TGCGCCAGCAGCTCGACAGGGTTTTCCGGGGAGCTGTTTTTT	CASSSTGFSGELFF
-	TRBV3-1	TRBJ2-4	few	TGTGCCAGCAGCCTCGGGACATCGGCGAACATTCAGTACTTC	CASSLGTSANIQYF
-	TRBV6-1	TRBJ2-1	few	TGTGCCAGCAGTGTTGGGGCTAGTTCCTACAATGAGCAGTTCTTC	CASSVGASSYNEQFF
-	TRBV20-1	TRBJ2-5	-	TGCAGTGCTAGCCGGGTGGTTCAAGAGACCCAGTACTTC	CSASRVVQETQYF
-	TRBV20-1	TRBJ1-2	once	TGCAGTGCTAGCCGGGGGGCAGAGGGCTACACCTTC	CSASRGAEGYTF
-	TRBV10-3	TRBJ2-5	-	TGTGCCATCAGTGGGTCCCCACAGGCGTTGGGTGAGCAGTACTTC	CAISGSPQALGEQYF
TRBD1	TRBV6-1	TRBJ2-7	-	TGTGCCAGCAATTCCGGGACAGGGGTCGTTTACGAGCAGTACTTC	CASNSGTGVVYEQYF
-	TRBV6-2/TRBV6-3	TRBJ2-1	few	TGTGCCAGCATCTCTAGCCCCGCTAACGATGAGCAGTTCTTC	CASISSPANDEQFF
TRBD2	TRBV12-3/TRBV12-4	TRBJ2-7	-	TGTGCCAGCAGTCCCTCGACTAGCGGGTCCGAGCAGTACTTC	CASSPSTSGSEQYF
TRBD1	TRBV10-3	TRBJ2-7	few	TGTGCCATCGCCCGGGACAGGGCCTCCTACGAGCAGTACTTC	CAIARDRASYEQYF
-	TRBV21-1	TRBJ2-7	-	TGTGCCAACCCCGAGGGTCTCTCCTACGAGCAGTACTTC	CANPEGLSYEQYF
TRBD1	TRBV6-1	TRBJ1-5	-	TGTGCCAGCAGCCGGACAGGGAGAGATCAGCCCCAGCATTTT	CASSRTGRDQPQHF
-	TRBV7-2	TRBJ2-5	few	TGTGCCAGCAGCTTAGGGACAAGACTTGAGGAGACCCAGTACTTC	CASSLGTRLEETQYF
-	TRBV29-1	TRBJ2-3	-	TGCAGCGTTGAGGGGGGAGCAGACAGCACAGATACGCAGTATTTT	CSVEGGADSTDTQYF
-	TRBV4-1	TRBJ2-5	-	TGCGCCAGCAGCCAAGCCCCACTAGCCGGAGAGACCCAGTACTTC	CASSQAPLAGETQYF
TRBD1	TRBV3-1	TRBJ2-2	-	TGTGCCAGCCACAGGGGTGAGGCCACCGGGGAGCTGTTTTTT	CASHRGEATGELFF
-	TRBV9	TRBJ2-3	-	TGTGCCAGCAGCGTAGTGTGGGGCTCATATACGCAGTATTTT	CASSVVWGSYTQYF